Below, 26 T cell receptor beta chains from the same sample are listed, as sequenced in a study of T-cell memory formation after mild COVID-19. TCRdb passed the 5' RACE reads through MiXCR, listing each CDR3 protein once. The sample holds about 410,000 distinct CDR3 sequences, roughly a quarter seen once. The source material was PBMCs or a T cell subset sorted from them (not recorded which). The source is an adult woman who had mild COVID-19 (a few samples of this study predate the infection). Cell type and time point are not known.

In its sample, this clonotype was seen a few times. The chain combines TRBV19 with TRBJ2-5; 12 positions match TRBD2. The CDR3 totals 14 residues. Germline V gene data show CDR1 as LNHDA and CDR2 as SQIVND (reference sequence). J lost 3 bases, V lost 6 bases, and 2 bases had no gene match. CDR3 sequence: CASRRLAGEETQYF. In DNA form, the CDR3 reads TGTGCCAGTAGGAGACTAGCGGGGGAAGAGACCCAGTACTTC.

The rearrangement uses TRBV7-2 and TRBJ1-6, with a possible D match to TRBD1 (5 bases). The CDR3 contains 14 residues. The V gene lost 2 bases and the J gene lost 9 bases, with 11 bases spanning the gap. From germline, CDR1 is SGHTA and CDR2 FQGNSA. The CDR3 DNA reads TGTGCCAGCAGCTTACAGGGTCCCGGTTCACCCCTCCACTTT. Protein: CASSLQGPGSPLHF.

This sequence joins TRBV5-1 and TRBJ1-5; D is ambiguous. V lost 0 bases, J lost 6 bases, and 7 bases lay in between. CDR3 length: 13 residues. The germline V gene encodes CDR1 SGHRS and CDR2 YFSETQ. In DNA, the CDR3 is TGCGCCAGCAGCTTGGTCGTGGGTCAGCCCCAGCATTTT. Protein product: CASSLVVGQPQHF.

The rearrangement joins TRBV7-2 to TRBJ1-5; 7 positions match TRBD1. The CDR3 runs 16 residues. The germline V gene has CDR1 SGHTA and CDR2 FQGNSA. V trimming: 2 bases; J trimming: 6 bases; junction bases outside the gene matches: 10. The CDR3 nucleotides read TGTGCCAGCAGCTTAAGTCACAGGGGTTGGGCTCAGCCCCAGCATTTT. This codes for CASSLSHRGWAQPQHF.

This clonotype was counted once. The chain uses TRBV6-2 or TRBV6-3 and TRBJ2-5; D is perhaps TRBD2 (5 bases). The CDR3 loop spans 14 amino acids. The germline V gene has CDR1 MNHEY and CDR2 SVGEGT. V shed 6 bases and J shed 1 base, with 12 bases lying between them. The CDR3 coding sequence is TGTGCCAGCAGACCCCCTAGCAGCCAAGAGACCCAGTACTTC. Translating it yields CASRPPSSQETQYF.

The chain employs TRBV24-1 and TRBJ1-2; tentative D call: TRBD1 (6 bases). CDR1 and CDR2 (germline): KGHDR, SFDVKD. This CDR3 has 17 residues. V lost 3 bases and J 7 bases, leaving 23 bases between the germline ends. Here the CDR3 DNA reads TGTGCCACCAGTGATACTGGTGTATGGGGGGCGCAAAGTGGCTACACCTTC. It translates to CATSDTGVWGAQSGYTF.

This clonotype turned up a few times. The chain uses TRBV12-3 or TRBV12-4 and TRBJ2-2, with D unresolved. The CDR3 length is 13 residues. The V gene lost 1 base and the J gene lost 6 bases, with 6 bases spanning the gap. CDR3 residues: CASSLDPAGELFF. The CDR3 bases are TGTGCCAGCAGTTTAGACCCGGCCGGGGAGCTGTTTTTT.

The J gene is TRBJ1-5, the V gene TRBV5-1; perhaps TRBD1 as D (6 bases). V gave up 3 bases and J gave up 0 bases, with 10 bases separating them. The CDR3 totals 15 residues. From germline, CDR1 is SGHRS and CDR2 YFSETQ. DNA of the CDR3: TGCGCCAGCAGCTGGGGGGCAGATAGCAATCAGCCCCAGCATTTT. Protein product: CASSWGADSNQPQHF.

V is TRBV5-5 and J is TRBJ1-2; the match to TRBD1 covers 8 bases. Unmatched junction bases numbered 10, after V lost 4 bases and J lost 2 bases. Looked up from germline, CDR1 is SGHKS and CDR2 is YYEKEE (reference sequence). The CDR3 sequence is 16 residues long. CDR3 protein: CASSVSGTGLNYGYTF. CDR3 nucleotides: TGTGCCAGCAGCGTCAGTGGGACAGGCTTAAACTATGGCTACACCTTC.

In its sample, this clonotype was seen a few times. The chain couples TRBV6-1 to TRBJ2-1, with D possibly being TRBD2 (6 bases). This CDR3 spans 16 amino acids. Trimming removed 4 bases from V and 3 bases from J, with 16 bases in between. Germline V lookup: CDR1 MNHNS, CDR2 SASEGT. The CDR3 is CASSGLLALYYNEQFF. CDR3 nucleotide sequence: TGTGCCAGCAGTGGGCTACTAGCTTTATACTACAATGAGCAGTTCTTC.

The table lists this clonotype with a few counts. The chain couples TRBV12-3 or TRBV12-4 to TRBJ2-1, with D possibly matching TRBD2 (5 bases). This CDR3 has 12 amino acids. V was pared by 5 bases and J by 9 bases, with 11 bases between. The CDR3 loop is CASSADSGEQFF. The CDR3 DNA is TGTGCCAGCAGTGCGGACTCGGGTGAGCAGTTCTTC.

The chain combines TRBV12-3 or TRBV12-4 with TRBJ1-6; TRBD1 agrees at 11 bases. CDR3 length: 15 residues. The V segment lost 5 bases and the J segment 9 bases; nucleotides outside the gene matches: 6. CDR3 amino acids: CASSPGQGAGSPLHF. The CDR3, as DNA: TGTGCCAGCAGTCCCGGACAGGGGGCGGGTTCACCCCTCCACTTT.

This clonotype was observed a few times. The chain has TRBV12-3 or TRBV12-4 and TRBJ1-2; tentatively, D is TRBD1 (5 bases). The V end lost 6 bases, the J end lost 7 bases, and 15 bases lay between the germline ends. The CDR3 loop spans 13 amino acids. The CDR3 DNA is TGTGCCAGCAGAATGACTTCAGGGCCTGGCTACACCTTC. Translation gives CASRMTSGPGYTF.

This clonotype has more than one count but fewer than ten. The chain is built from TRBV13 and TRBJ2-3; TRBD1 aligns across 8 bases. CDR3 length equals 15 residues. The germline V gene has CDR1 PRHDT and CDR2 FYEKMQ (reference sequence). The J segment lost 1 base and the V segment lost 8 bases, leaving 8 bases of the junction unmatched. CDR3 protein: CASRQGGQGTDTQYF. For the CDR3, the DNA is TGTGCCAGCCGACAAGGGGGACAGGGCACAGATACGCAGTATTTT.

CDR3 nucleotides: TGTGCCAGCAGACCTAGCGGGAGAGGAGAGACCCAGTACTTC. It specifies CASRPSGRGETQYF. The V and J genes are TRBV12-3 or TRBV12-4 and TRBJ2-5; 10 bases match TRBD2. The CDR3 spans 14 residues. V dropped 6 bases and J dropped 4; count of bases not matched to a gene: 5.

This rearrangement joins TRBV9 to TRBJ1-4; 9 bases line up with TRBD1. The germline V gene encodes CDR1 SGDLS and CDR2 YYNGEE. The CDR3 runs 14 residues. The trim removed 3 bases at V and 8 bases at J, leaving 5 bases unmatched. In DNA form, the CDR3 reads TGTGCCAGCAGCGCGGGACAGGGAGGAGAAAAACTGTTTTTT. It codes for CASSAGQGGEKLFF.

This clonotype showed up just a few times. The genes are TRBV4-2 and TRBJ2-7; a weak D match, TRBD1 (5 bases). Germline V CDR1 and CDR2: LGHNA, YNFKEQ. With 0 bases removed from V and 6 bases from J, the gap between germline ends came to 12 bases. This CDR3 region has 14 residues. The CDR3 loop reads CASSQDRTGREQYF. CDR3 in DNA: TGTGCCAGCAGCCAAGATAGAACAGGTCGCGAGCAGTACTTC.

In this sample, this clonotype turned up a few times. The rearrangement joins TRBV11-2 to TRBJ2-7; TRBD2 aligns across 9 bases. The CDR3 extends over 14 amino acids. The V and J ends lost 2 bases and 4 bases, in that order; junction bases with no gene match: 3. Germline CDR1 and CDR2: SGHAT and FQNNGV. The CDR3 DNA reads TGTGCCAGCAGCTTATACCTAGCGGGATACGAGCAGTACTTC. It yields the protein CASSLYLAGYEQYF.

This clonotype has just a few counts. This chain uses TRBV11-2 with TRBJ1-1, with TRBD1 matching 7 bases. V lost 10 bases, J lost 4 bases, and 6 bases stayed unmatched. The germline V gene encodes CDR1 SGHAT and CDR2 FQNNGV. The CDR3 contains 12 residues. The CDR3, as DNA: TGTGCCACCGTACAGGGGAGCACTGAAGCTTTCTTT. This codes for CATVQGSTEAFF.

This clonotype was seen more than once but under ten times. The chain has TRBV5-6 and TRBJ1-1; the match to TRBD1 covers 12 bases. Germline V lookup: CDR1 SGHDT, CDR2 YYEEEE. The CDR3 contains 15 residues. The ends lost 1 base at V and 4 bases at J; junction bases unmatched: 2. DNA for the CDR3: TGTGCCAGCAGCTTGCGGGACAGGGGGCTCACTGAAGCTTTCTTT. Amino acids: CASSLRDRGLTEAFF. Using reference TRBV5-6 and TRBJ1-1 for the parts outside the CDR3, the full variable domain is DAGVTQSPTHLIKTRGQQVTLRCSPKSGHDTVSWYQQALGQGPQFIFQYYEEEERQRGNFPDRFSGHQFPNYSSELNVNALLLGDSALYLCASSLRDRGLTEAFFGQGTRLTVV.

This clonotype was recorded a few times. V usage is TRBV7-9 and J usage is TRBJ2-7; D not certain. V was cut by 3 bases and J by 9 bases, with 12 bases left in between. The CDR3 contains 12 residues. The germline CDR1 and CDR2 sequences are SEHNR and FQNEAQ (reference sequence). The CDR3 DNA follows: TGTGCCAGCAGCTTCAAGGACGGTGGGCAGTACTTC. It specifies CASSFKDGGQYF.

V and J are TRBV7-9 and TRBJ2-1; D call uncertain. CDR1 SEHNR and CDR2 FQNEAQ come from the germline V gene (reference sequence). V lost 7 bases to trimming and J lost 6 bases, with 13 bases between them. This CDR3 contains 13 residues. CDR3 DNA sequence: TGTGCCAGCAACGTCTCCCCGGGCAATGAGCAGTTCTTC. Translating gives CASNVSPGNEQFF. The full variable domain, in which reference TRBV7-9 and TRBJ2-1 provide the parts outside the CDR3, is DTGVSQNPRHKITKRGQNVTFRCDPISEHNRLYWYRQTLGQGPEFLTYFQNEAQLEKSRLLSDRFSAERPKGSFSTLEIQRTEQGDSAMYLCASNVSPGNEQFFGPGTRLTVL.

The V call is TRBV5-5, the J call TRBJ1-2; D gene uncertain. In germline, CDR1 is SGHKS, CDR2 YYEKEE (reference sequence). This CDR3 comprises 11 residues. Trimming removed 7 bases from V and 8 bases from J, with 12 bases in between. CDR3 DNA: TGTGCCAGCGACCGGGATGGGGGCTACACCTTC. This gives the protein CASDRDGGYTF. Full variable domain (remainder filled in from reference TRBV5-5 and TRBJ1-2): DAGVTQSPTHLIKTRGQQVTLRCSPISGHKSVSWYQQVLGQGPQFIFQYYEKEERGRGNFPDRFSARQFPNYSSELNVNALLLGDSALYLCASDRDGGYTFGSGTRLTVV.

V gene TRBV29-1 combines with J gene TRBJ2-6, with 9 bases matching TRBD1. V shed 3 bases, J shed 2 bases, and the junction held 8 bases outside the gene matches. CDR3 length: 17 amino acids. Germline loops: CDR1 SQVTM, CDR2 ANQGSEA. The CDR3 here is CSVDRDRETAGANVLTF. The CDR3 nucleotides are TGCAGCGTTGACCGGGACAGGGAGACGGCTGGGGCCAACGTCCTGACTTTC.

The sample holds a few counts of this clonotype. This chain uses TRBV15 with TRBJ2-1; unclear D gene. V was shortened by 2 bases and J by 9 bases, with 11 bases between the two germline ends. Germline V gene sequence: CDR1 LNHNV, CDR2 YYDKDF (reference sequence). The CDR3 extends over 13 amino acids. The CDR3: CATSRLVTTEQFF. The CDR3 region has the DNA TGTGCCACCAGCAGACTAGTAACGACTGAGCAGTTCTTC.

This clonotype was seen a handful of times. The chain carries TRBV18 and TRBJ2-3; no definite D call. The CDR3 runs to 17 residues. Trimming cost V 6 bases and J 3 bases, with 22 bases left between them. The germline V gene has CDR1 KGHSH and CDR2 LQKENI. The CDR3 region is CASSFTSFIQPTDTQYF. The CDR3 DNA follows: TGTGCCAGCTCGTTCACGTCTTTCATCCAACCAACAGATACGCAGTATTTT. Variable domain in full (rest from reference TRBV18 and TRBJ2-3): NAGVMQNPRHLVRRRGQEARLRCSPMKGHSHVYWYRQLPEEGLKFMVYLQKENIIDESGMPKERFSAEFPKEGPSILRIQQVVRGDSAAYFCASSFTSFIQPTDTQYFGPGTRLTVL.